The 14 T cell receptor beta chains listed next were all sequenced from one sample in a study of cytomegalovirus exposure and HLA in healthy donors. With 60 Vbeta and 13 Jbeta primers, the PCR was carried out. Here immunoSEQ multiplex PCR was the method, and the copy in TCRdb shows in-frame clones only, minus some. The repertoire has fewer than 150,000 clones, about 82% of them found once; the top ten carry 2% to 2.5%. Sequencing was carried out using PBMCs. The receptor set was obtained from a man between 25 and 39 years old in good health and CMV-seronegative.

This clone was detected only once. The chain uses TRBV11-2 and TRBJ2-3; 7 bases line up with TRBD2. The germline V gene has CDR1 SGHAT and CDR2 FQNNGV. This CDR3 region has 16 residues. V lost 1 base to trimming and J lost 3 bases; unmatched junction nucleotides: 7. The CDR3 DNA is TGTGCCAGCAGCTTAGTAGTTATAGCGGGTACAGATACGCAGTATTTT. Its protein product is CASSLVVIAGTDTQYF.

The chain combines TRBV6-5 with TRBJ1-1, with TRBD1 matching over 7 bases. Germline V gene sequence: CDR1 MNHEY, CDR2 SVGAGI. V gave up 5 bases and J gave up 2 bases; unmatched junction bases: 8. The length of the CDR3 is 15 residues. CDR3 loop: CASSGRDSLNTEAFF. CDR3 DNA: TGTGCCAGCAGTGGTAGGGACAGCCTCAACACTGAAGCTTTCTTT.

The J gene is TRBJ1-5, the V gene TRBV15; TRBD1 matches 8 bases. Trimming took 4 bases from V and 0 from J; bases not matched to a gene: 5. The CDR3 extends over 16 amino acids. The germline V gene encodes CDR1 LNHNV and CDR2 YYDKDF (reference sequence). The CDR3 loop is CATSKGTGSSNQPQHF. CDR3 DNA sequence: TGTGCCACCAGCAAAGGGACAGGATCTAGCAATCAGCCCCAGCATTTT.

CDR3 in DNA: TGCGCCAGCAGCCAAGTTCGGACTAGCGGGAGTATGGGGGAGCAGTACTTC. Amino acids: CASSQVRTSGSMGEQYF. This chain joins TRBV4-1 and TRBJ2-7, with 13 bases matching TRBD2. Germline values: CDR1 MGHRA, CDR2 YSYEKL. The CDR3 covers 17 residues. Trimming cost V 1 base and J 7 bases; bases outside gene matches: 10.

This chain links TRBV14 with TRBJ2-3; 9 nucleotides match TRBD1. This CDR3 has 17 residues. The V segment lost 4 bases and the J segment 0 bases; nucleotides outside the gene matches: 8. The V gene's germline CDR1 is SGHDN and CDR2 FVKESK. CDR3 in DNA: TGTGCCAGCAGCCCGGGACAGGGCCTTGTCAGCACAGATACGCAGTATTTT. Encoded protein: CASSPGQGLVSTDTQYF.

In its sample, this clone was seen a few times. The V gene is TRBV27, the J gene TRBJ1-1; 8 bases align to TRBD1. Germline assignment: CDR1 MNHEY and CDR2 SMNVEV (reference sequence). V gave up 5 bases and J gave up 4 bases; unmatched junction bases: 6. The CDR3 loop spans 14 amino acids. The CDR3, as DNA: TGTGCCAGCAGTCAGGGGGCGGTTGGCACTGAAGCTTTCTTT. Protein: CASSQGAVGTEAFF.

This chain joins TRBV19 and TRBJ1-2, with TRBD1 matching 7 bases. This CDR3 spans 15 amino acids. The trim removed 1 base at V and 4 bases at J, leaving 6 bases unmatched. Germline lookup yields CDR1 LNHDA and CDR2 SQIVND (reference sequence). The CDR3 bases are TGTGCCAGTAGTATAGGGCAGGGGGAAATCTATGGCTACACCTTC. Translation gives CASSIGQGEIYGYTF. Filled out from reference TRBV19 and TRBJ1-2, the complete variable domain reads DGGITQSPKYLFRKEGQNVTLSCEQNLNHDAMYWYRQDPGQGLRLIYYSQIVNDFQKGDIAEGYSVSREKKESFPLTVTSAQKNPTAFYLCASSIGQGEIYGYTFGSGTRLTVV.

The rearrangement links TRBV7-2 to TRBJ1-1; 7 positions agree with TRBD1. V shed 4 bases, J shed 1 base, and the junction held 3 bases outside the gene matches. Germline assignment: CDR1 SGHTA and CDR2 FQGNSA. The CDR3 loop spans 14 amino acids. The CDR3 nucleotides are TGTGCCAGCAGCTCACAGGGGCGGAACACTGAAGCTTTCTTT. It translates to CASSSQGRNTEAFF.

This chain connects TRBV30 to TRBJ2-5, with 11 positions matching TRBD2. With the DNA end fitting TRBJ2-7 better, the J assignment may be wrong. CDR1 and CDR2 (germline): GTSNPN, SVGIG (reference sequence). CDR3 length: 19 amino acids. CDR3 sequence: CAWRSGEGSASGRFYEQYF. Written as DNA, the CDR3 is TGTGCCTGGAGGTCCGGGGAGGGCTCGGCTAGCGGGAGGTTCTACGAGCAGTACTTC.

V usage is TRBV2 and J usage is TRBJ2-3; 7 positions match TRBD2. V dropped 11 bases and J dropped 2; count of bases not matched to a gene: 1. Germline values: CDR1 SNHLY, CDR2 FYNNEI. The CDR3 has 11 residues. The CDR3 DNA reads as TGTGCCGGGGGGGTCACAGATACGCAGTATTTT. Amino acid sequence: CAGGVTDTQYF.

The chain joins TRBV5-1 to TRBJ2-3; D remains ambiguous. CDR3 size: 13 residues. The germline V gene has CDR1 SGHRS and CDR2 YFSETQ. V dropped 0 bases and J dropped 6 bases, with 8 bases sitting between them. CDR3: CASSLELLDTQYF. CDR3 sequence (DNA): TGCGCCAGCAGCTTGGAGTTACTGGATACGCAGTATTTT.

This sequence joins TRBV27 and TRBJ1-1; D possibly corresponds to TRBD1 (6 bases). Germline V gene data show CDR1 as MNHEY and CDR2 as SMNVEV (reference sequence). V lost 0 bases and J 7 bases, leaving 12 bases between the germline ends. There are 14 residues in the CDR3. The CDR3: CASSLSGGPIEAFF. In DNA form, the CDR3 reads TGTGCCAGCAGTTTATCCGGGGGGCCCATTGAAGCTTTCTTT.

Details on this clone: The germline gene is not matched at one end of the junction; a read error may be the cause. The V call is TRBV30, the J call TRBJ1-2; 10 bases fit TRBD1. From germline, CDR1 is GTSNPN and CDR2 SVGIG (reference sequence). The CDR3 runs to 16 residues. Here the CDR3 reads CAWSADFMTGGLGYPF. CDR3 coding DNA: TGTGCCTGGAGTGCAGATTTTATGACAGGGGGCCTTGGCTACCCCTTC.

The chain links TRBV6-5 to TRBJ1-1, with D unresolved. Trimming removed 2 bases from V and 3 bases from J, with 10 bases in between. Germline V gene sequence: CDR1 MNHEY, CDR2 SVGAGI. This CDR3 region has 14 residues. The CDR3 DNA reads as TGTGCCAGCAGTTACCTCCGCGGGGACACTGAAGCTTTCTTT. Translated, it gives CASSYLRGDTEAFF.